This T cell receptor (beta chain) was retrieved from a study of T cells in Graves' hyperthyroidism and ophthalmopathy (dated by TCRdb to between 2018 and 2021). Regarding the complete study: Peripheral blood was collected at initial diagnosis, before any treatment. To identify distinguishing TCR V-J signatures, a discovery cohort of around 100 patients was used, comprising some 45 with Graves' ophthalmopathy and some 60 with stable Graves' hyperthyroidism. Whether ophthalmopathy could be predicted prospectively was tested in an independent validation cohort made up of under 20 hyperthyroidism patients plus 17 patients who later progressed to ophthalmopathy. The 90 to 100 discovery patients were randomly divided into training and test sets at a 7:3 ratio. In addition, the study compared T-cell repertoires in thyroid tissue and in blood from six Graves' hyperthyroidism patients. After sampling, hyperthyroidism patients received methimazole starting at 30 mg daily, and ophthalmopathy patients received high-dose intravenous methylprednisolone. According to the paper, TCR Vbeta CDR3 sequencing was carried out on approximately 140 peripheral blood samples, which came from fewer than 50 ophthalmopathy, 80 or so hyperthyroidism and approximately 17 progressor patients.

Summary of the overall study and its limitations: A 13 V-J signature model separated ophthalmopathy from stable hyperthyroidism, with approximately 86% sensitivity and about 81% specificity in cross-validation and 80%/75% in testing. During validation, the model predicted progression to ophthalmopathy a median of approximately 6.5 months ahead of onset, with approximately 70% sensitivity and around 72% specificity. No statistical method was used to fix the sample size in advance, and group allocation was not hidden from the investigators. Most expanded thyroid clonotypes (frequency above 0.001) were also detected in blood, a finding suggesting that blood repertoires may reflect thyroid immune responses.

Hyperthyroidism patients were newly diagnosed, with disease duration under 2 months, and aged 18 to 65 years. Any patient with an uncontrolled infection, another autoimmune disease, pregnancy or lactation was excluded. Diagnoses were based on clinical symptoms, serum thyroxine and TRAb, thyroid ultrasound and orbital computed tomography. Blood from progressor patients was collected at the time of first diagnosis with hyperthyroidism, before any ophthalmopathy symptoms had appeared. Ficoll-Paque density gradient centrifugation was used to isolate PBMCs from 8.5 to 10 ml of fresh peripheral blood. Progressor patients were initially diagnosed with Graves' hyperthyroidism and developed ophthalmopathy during follow-up. Total RNA was extracted with Trizol reagent, and quality was checked on an Agilent 2100 Bioanalyzer. V and J lose 5 bases and 5 bases, and a span of 18 bases separates them. CDR1 SGHVS and CDR2 FQNEAQ are derived from the germline V gene. Reading from cysteine to phenylalanine, the CDR3 counts 16 amino acids. Kept here is only the CDR3 DNA, which spans 48 bases and is read in frame from base 1.

In regard to this clonotype: What antigen it recognizes has not been identified. There are no base qualities to consult, and no much larger clone falls within one base.

TCR beta CDR3 regions were amplified from RNA transcripts. A first-round RT-PCR of the TCR CDR3 used the HTBI primer set with the Qiagen OneStep RT-PCR kit. The libraries were constructed in a second round of multiplex PCR and then size-selected and purified. Sequencing of the libraries was done on an Illumina HiSeq2000 using paired-end 100 bp reads. As for the original processing: SOAPnuke was used to process the raw data, removing reads that contained adapters or uncalled bases, had a mean Phred below 15, or lacked an exact match to the constant primer or identifier. COPE v1.2.5 was used to merge the high-quality paired reads, and each unique nucleotide sequence was defined as a clonotype. Clonotypes were aligned to IMGT TRBV, TRBD and TRBJ reference segments using MiTCR v1.1. Analysis was restricted to V-J combinations with a frequency above 0.0001, which covered approximately 99% of repertoires. The TCS score was defined as the ratio of F50 (clonal expansion) to E x V (chaos), calculated using BLOSUM62-based TCRdist between CDR3 peptides within each V-J. Welch's t-statistics and random forest reduced 500 to 650 V-J features to 13, which were used in a naive Bayes classifier (R e1071). TCRdb took the public reads, trimmed them with fastp at Q25, ran MiXCR for clone calling and kept in-frame beta chains. Each entry merges the rows of one CDR3 protein and shows their most common DNA and genes. In this record, the V and J calls reflect TCRdb's handling and not the investigators' own analysis. Recorded for this sample are about 300,000 distinct CDR3 sequences; 10% to 15% of them occurred a single time. The ten largest account for roughly 8.5% of the sample.

The sample consisted of blood. The chain is encoded by TRBV7-8 joined to TRBJ1-4, with the D gene not confidently named. The source of this sequence is a woman aged 25-40 years with Graves' hyperthyroidism that later progressed to Graves' ophthalmopathy. The CDR3 here reads CASSLKRQVRNEKLFF. The bases are TGTGCCAGCAGCCTAAAAAGGCAGGTCCGGAATGAAAAACTGTTTTTT.